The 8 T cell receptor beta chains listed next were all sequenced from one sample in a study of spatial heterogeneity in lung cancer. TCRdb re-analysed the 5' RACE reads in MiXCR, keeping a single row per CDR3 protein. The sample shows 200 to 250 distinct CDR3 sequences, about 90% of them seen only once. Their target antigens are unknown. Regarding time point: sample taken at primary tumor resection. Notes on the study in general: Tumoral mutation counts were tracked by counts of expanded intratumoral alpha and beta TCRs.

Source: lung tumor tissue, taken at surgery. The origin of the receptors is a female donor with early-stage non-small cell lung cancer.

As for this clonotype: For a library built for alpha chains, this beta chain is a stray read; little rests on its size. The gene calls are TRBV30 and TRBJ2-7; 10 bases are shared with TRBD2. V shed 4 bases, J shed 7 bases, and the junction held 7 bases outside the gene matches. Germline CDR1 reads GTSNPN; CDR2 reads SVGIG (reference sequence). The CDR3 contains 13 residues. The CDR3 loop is CAWTKLAGLEQYF. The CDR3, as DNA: TGTGCCTGGACCAAACTAGCGGGACTTGAGCAGTACTTC.

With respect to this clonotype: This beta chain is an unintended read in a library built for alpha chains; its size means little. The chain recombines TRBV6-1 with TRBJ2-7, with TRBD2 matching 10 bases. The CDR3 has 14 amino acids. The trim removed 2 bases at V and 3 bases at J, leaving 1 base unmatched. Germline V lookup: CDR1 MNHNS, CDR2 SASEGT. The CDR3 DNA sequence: TGTGCCAGCAGTGAAACTAGCGGGGACTACGAGCAGTACTTC. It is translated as CASSETSGDYEQYF.

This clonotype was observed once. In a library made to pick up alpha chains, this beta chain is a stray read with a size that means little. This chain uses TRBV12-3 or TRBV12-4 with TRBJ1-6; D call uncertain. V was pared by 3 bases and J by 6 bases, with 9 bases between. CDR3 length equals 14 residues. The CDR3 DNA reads TGTGCCAGCAGTTTGAACAGCCCTAATTCACCCCTCCACTTT. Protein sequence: CASSLNSPNSPLHF.

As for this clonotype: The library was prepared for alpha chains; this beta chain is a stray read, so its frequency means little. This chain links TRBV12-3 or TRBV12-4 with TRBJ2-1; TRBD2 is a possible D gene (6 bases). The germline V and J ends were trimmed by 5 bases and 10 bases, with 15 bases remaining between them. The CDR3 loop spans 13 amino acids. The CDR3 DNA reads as TGTGCCAGCAGTCCTGAGCAACGGGAGGAGCAGTTCTTC. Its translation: CASSPEQREEQFF.

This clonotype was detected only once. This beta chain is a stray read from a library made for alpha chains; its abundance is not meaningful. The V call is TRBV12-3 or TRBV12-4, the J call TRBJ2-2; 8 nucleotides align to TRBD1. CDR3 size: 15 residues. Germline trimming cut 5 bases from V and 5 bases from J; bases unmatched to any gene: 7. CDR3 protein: CASSVRGRGTGELFF. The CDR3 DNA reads TGTGCCAGCAGTGTCAGGGGGCGCGGGACCGGGGAGCTGTTTTTT.

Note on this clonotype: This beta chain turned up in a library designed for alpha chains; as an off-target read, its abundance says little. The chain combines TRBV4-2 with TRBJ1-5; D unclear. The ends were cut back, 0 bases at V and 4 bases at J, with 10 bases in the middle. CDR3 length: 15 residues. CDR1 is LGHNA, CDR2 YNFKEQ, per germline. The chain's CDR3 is CASSQDAARNQPQHF. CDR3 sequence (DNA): TGTGCCAGCAGCCAAGATGCAGCGAGAAATCAGCCCCAGCATTTT.

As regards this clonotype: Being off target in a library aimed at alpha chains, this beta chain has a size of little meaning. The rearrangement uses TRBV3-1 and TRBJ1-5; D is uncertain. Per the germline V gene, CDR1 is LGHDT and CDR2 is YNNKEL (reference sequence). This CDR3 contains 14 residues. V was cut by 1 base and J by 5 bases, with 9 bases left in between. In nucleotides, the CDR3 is TGTGCCAGCAGCCAAGCTATCGGCGATCAGCCCCAGCATTTT. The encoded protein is CASSQAIGDQPQHF.

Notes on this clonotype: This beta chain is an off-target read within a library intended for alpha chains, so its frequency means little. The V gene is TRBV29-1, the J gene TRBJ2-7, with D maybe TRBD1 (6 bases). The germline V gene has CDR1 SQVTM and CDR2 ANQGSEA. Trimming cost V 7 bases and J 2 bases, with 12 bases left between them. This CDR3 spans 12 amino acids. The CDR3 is CSALTGPYEQYF. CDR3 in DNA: TGCAGCGCCCTGACAGGACCCTACGAGCAGTACTTC.